Following are 22 T cell receptor beta chains from one sample sequenced in a study of T-cell reconstitution after alpha-beta-depleted transplantation in children. A TCRbeta library incorporating unique molecular identifiers was prepared. TCRdb ran MiXCR on the PCR reads and lists one entry per CDR3 protein. The sample includes hundreds of thousands of distinct CDR3 sequences, approximately 12% seen only once; the top ten take about 5%. The source was PBMCs from the stem cell graft donor, collected from the stem cell graft. These receptors originate from a human donor who donated a stem cell graft to a child with combined immunodeficiency.

As concerns this clonotype: Possible read error: a much larger clone is one base away. The CDR3 end shows no conserved phenylalanine or tryptophan, and so a read error is likely. The CDR3 bases are TGTGCCAGCAGAGATGGAGAGACCCAGTACCTC. Encoded protein: CASRDGETQYL. V is TRBV6-2 or TRBV6-3 and J is TRBJ2-5; no reliable D call. Trimming pared 6 bases from V and 4 bases from J, leaving 6 bases between. Germline CDR1 and CDR2: MNHEY and SVGEGT. The CDR3 loop spans 11 amino acids.

This clonotype was recorded at least ten times. The chain employs TRBV10-2 and TRBJ2-1, with D unclear. Germline V lookup: CDR1 WSHSY, CDR2 SAAADI. The ends were cut back, 2 bases at V and 12 bases at J, with 11 bases in the middle. The CDR3 totals 12 residues. This CDR3 reads CASSEVEYGQFF. The CDR3 region has the DNA TGCGCCAGCAGTGAGGTAGAGTATGGGCAGTTCTTC.

There are many counts of this clonotype. The V and J genes are TRBV12-3 or TRBV12-4 and TRBJ2-5; D may match TRBD1 or TRBD2 (6 bases each). The CDR3 has 14 residues. Trimming took off 7 bases at V and 4 bases at J, with 16 bases between the two ends. CDR3 loop: CASNSRGPGETQYF. The CDR3, as DNA: TGTGCCAGCAATTCACGGGGGCCAGGAGAGACCCAGTACTTC.

The chain uses TRBV24-1 and TRBJ2-3, with 7 bases that match TRBD1. The CDR3 runs to 15 residues. V was clipped by 4 bases and J by 5 bases; unmatched bases: 8. Germline CDR1 and CDR2: KGHDR and SFDVKD. CDR3 in amino acids: CATSEPQGLRDTQYF. The CDR3, as DNA: TGTGCCACCAGTGAACCACAGGGGTTAAGAGATACGCAGTATTTT.

This clonotype was detected only a few times. The chain employs TRBV6-2 or TRBV6-3 and TRBJ2-5; D is possibly TRBD2 (6 bases). Looked up from germline, CDR1 is MNHEY and CDR2 is SVGEGT. This CDR3 has 14 amino acids. V was trimmed by 7 bases and J by 1 base, leaving 13 bases between them. The chain's CDR3 is CASTYGGVQETQYF. The CDR3 DNA is TGTGCCAGCACCTACGGGGGAGTCCAAGAGACCCAGTACTTC.

This clonotype was observed a few times. V gene TRBV30 combines with J gene TRBJ2-3; TRBD2 matches 11 bases. Germline V gene sequence: CDR1 GTSNPN, CDR2 SVGIG (reference sequence). V lost 0 bases to trimming and J lost 2 bases; unmatched junction nucleotides: 4. The CDR3 length is 16 residues. CDR3 protein: CAWSVGTSGFTDTQYF. Here the CDR3 DNA reads TGTGCCTGGAGTGTAGGGACTAGCGGCTTCACAGATACGCAGTATTTT.

The chain recombines TRBV6-2 or TRBV6-3 with TRBJ2-5; 11 nucleotides match TRBD2. Germline V gene data show CDR1 as MNHEY and CDR2 as SVGEGT. V dropped 2 bases and J dropped 5; count of bases not matched to a gene: 10. This CDR3 has 17 residues. CDR3 nucleotide sequence: TGTGCCAGCAGTTACGGCTCTAGCGGGGGGCCGTTGGAGACCCAGTACTTC. It codes for CASSYGSSGGPLETQYF.

In this sample, this clonotype turned up a few times. V gene TRBV5-1 combines with J gene TRBJ2-3; unclear D gene. This CDR3 has 16 residues. Between the trimmed V and J ends, which lost 0 bases and 8 bases, there was a span of 19 bases. Looked up from germline, CDR1 is SGHRS and CDR2 is YFSETQ. As DNA, the CDR3 is TGCGCCAGCAGCTTGGAATTGAGTCTCCAAGTGAGTACGCAGTATTTT. It specifies CASSLELSLQVSTQYF.

V gene TRBV7-2 combines with J gene TRBJ1-6; D call uncertain. Deletions cut 1 base from V and 7 bases from J, with 14 bases between. The CDR3 contains 16 residues. Looked up from germline, CDR1 is SGHTA and CDR2 is FQGNSA. The CDR3 sequence is CASSLGSGVGNSPLHF. The CDR3 region has the DNA TGTGCCAGCAGCTTAGGTTCGGGAGTGGGGAATTCACCCCTCCACTTT.

In its sample, this clonotype was seen a few times. The chain employs TRBV6-1 and TRBJ2-7; D ambiguous. The length of the CDR3 is 14 residues. Deletions cut 8 bases from V and 0 bases from J, with 14 bases between. From germline, CDR1 is MNHNS and CDR2 SASEGT. CDR3 nucleotide sequence: TGTGCCAGCTCCGTGGCCGCAAGCTCCTACGAGCAGTACTTC. This encodes CASSVAASSYEQYF.

This clonotype has a count of ten or more. This chain links TRBV27 with TRBJ1-6, with TRBD1 as a possible D gene (5 bases). Germline CDR1 and CDR2: MNHEY and SMNVEV (reference sequence). Trimming took off 3 bases at V and 6 bases at J, with 6 bases between the two ends. The CDR3 is made up of 13 amino acids. CDR3 region: CASSFGANSPLHF. The DNA of the CDR3 is TGTGCCAGCAGTTTTGGGGCTAATTCACCCCTCCACTTT.

This clonotype has more than one count but fewer than ten. V usage is TRBV6-2 or TRBV6-3 and J usage is TRBJ2-3; D is undetermined. CDR1 is MNHEY, CDR2 SVGEGT, per germline. The V and J ends lost 3 bases and 5 bases respectively, with 15 bases between them. The CDR3 loop spans 15 amino acids. The CDR3 loop reads CASSYAGTVLDTQYF. CDR3 nucleotides: TGTGCCAGCAGTTATGCCGGAACAGTTCTAGATACGCAGTATTTT.

This chain connects TRBV7-8 to TRBJ2-1, with D possibly matching TRBD2 (7 bases). Between the trimmed V and J ends, which lost 3 bases and 4 bases, there was a span of 19 bases. The CDR3 loop spans 17 amino acids. The germline CDR1 and CDR2 sequences are SGHVS and FQNEAQ. The CDR3 DNA reads TGTGCCAGCAGCTTGGAGGGGGGGAGGGCGGAGTACAATGAGCAGTTCTTC. This encodes CASSLEGGRAEYNEQFF. Full variable domain (outside the CDR3, taken from reference TRBV7-8 and TRBJ2-1): GAGVSQSPRYKVAKRGQDVALRCDPISGHVSLFWYQQALGQGPEFLTYFQNEAQLDKSGLPSDRFFAERPEGSVSTLKIQRTQQEDSAVYLCASSLEGGRAEYNEQFFGPGTRLTVL.

This sequence joins TRBV11-2 and TRBJ2-7; either TRBD1 or TRBD2 may supply D (5 bases each). The CDR3 contains 17 residues. Germline loops: CDR1 SGHAT, CDR2 FQNNGV. The V end was cut by 0 bases, the J end by 1 base, with 16 bases between. The CDR3 DNA sequence: TGTGCCAGCAGCTTAGACGAGGGACGGGGATTTTCCTACGAGCAGTACTTC. Translated, it gives CASSLDEGRGFSYEQYF.

The chain links TRBV27 to TRBJ2-7, with 10 bases lining up with TRBD1. With V trimmed by 6 bases and J by 3 bases, 8 bases remained unmatched. Germline V lookup: CDR1 MNHEY, CDR2 SMNVEV (reference sequence). The CDR3 is 15 amino acids. CDR3 region: CASRTGGRAFYEQYF. The CDR3, as DNA: TGTGCCAGCAGGACAGGGGGCAGGGCCTTCTACGAGCAGTACTTC.

Note on this clonotype: Given a much more abundant clone one base away, this may be a read error. V and J are TRBV20-1 and TRBJ1-4; the D gene is possibly TRBD1 (6 bases). The V end lost 3 bases, the J end lost 8 bases, and 16 bases lay between the germline ends. Germline loops: CDR1 DFQATT, CDR2 SNEGSKA (reference sequence). The CDR3 runs to 14 residues. DNA of the CDR3: TGCAGTGCTAGTCCCGCCAGGGGCAAAGAAAAACTGTTTTTT. Protein product: CSASPARGKEKLFF.

At least ten counts were recorded for this clonotype. The rearrangement uses TRBV11-2 and TRBJ2-1; 9 bases map to TRBD2. The germline V gene has CDR1 SGHAT and CDR2 FQNNGV. V lost 7 bases to trimming and J lost 2 bases; unmatched junction nucleotides: 12. The CDR3 sequence is 17 residues long. CDR3 loop: CASIPRASGVTYNEQFF. CDR3 coding DNA: TGTGCCAGCATTCCTAGGGCTAGCGGGGTTACCTACAATGAGCAGTTCTTC.

In its sample, this clonotype was seen a few times. V and J are TRBV4-3 and TRBJ2-1; D is perhaps TRBD2 (6 bases). Trimming cost V 0 bases and J 8 bases, with 17 bases left between them. The length of the CDR3 is 16 residues. CDR1 LGHNA and CDR2 YSLEER come from the germline V gene. CDR3 sequence: CASSQDGEAGFDEQFF. The CDR3 region has the DNA TGCGCCAGCAGCCAAGATGGAGAGGCGGGGTTCGATGAGCAGTTCTTC.

This clonotype came up a few times. This CDR3 reads CASSMALAGGPVDTQYF. The DNA for the CDR3 is TGTGCCAGCAGCATGGCACTAGCGGGGGGGCCTGTAGATACGCAGTATTTT. The chain employs TRBV5-6 and TRBJ2-3, with 13 bases that match TRBD2. In germline, CDR1 is SGHDT, CDR2 YYEEEE. V trimming: 4 bases; J trimming: 5 bases; junction bases outside the gene matches: 10. The CDR3 has 17 residues.

The rearrangement links TRBV18 to TRBJ1-5, with D possibly matching TRBD1 (6 bases). The V and J ends lost 5 bases and 2 bases respectively, with 13 bases between them. Germline CDR1 and CDR2: KGHSH and LQKENI. The CDR3 totals 15 residues. CDR3 coding DNA: TGTGCCAGCTCAGGAGGACAGAGCCGCAATCAGCCCCAGCATTTT. Translated: CASSGGQSRNQPQHF.

The sample holds many counts of this clonotype. CDR3: CASSSYQSSYNEQFF. In DNA form, the CDR3 reads TGTGCCAGCAGTTCTTATCAGAGCTCCTACAATGAGCAGTTCTTC. The J gene is TRBJ2-1, the V gene TRBV12-3 or TRBV12-4; D gene unclear. The CDR3 contains 15 residues. V was cut by 4 bases and J by 0 bases, with 10 bases left in between.

Many counts were recorded for this clonotype. The chain combines TRBV20-1 with TRBJ2-1; D gene uncertain. With 3 bases removed from V and 9 bases from J, the gap between germline ends came to 12 bases. Germline V lookup: CDR1 DFQATT, CDR2 SNEGSKA (reference sequence). CDR3 length: 12 amino acids. In nucleotides, the CDR3 is TGCAGTGCTAGGCAAGGTTCGGCTGAGCAGTTCTTC. Translating it yields CSARQGSAEQFF.